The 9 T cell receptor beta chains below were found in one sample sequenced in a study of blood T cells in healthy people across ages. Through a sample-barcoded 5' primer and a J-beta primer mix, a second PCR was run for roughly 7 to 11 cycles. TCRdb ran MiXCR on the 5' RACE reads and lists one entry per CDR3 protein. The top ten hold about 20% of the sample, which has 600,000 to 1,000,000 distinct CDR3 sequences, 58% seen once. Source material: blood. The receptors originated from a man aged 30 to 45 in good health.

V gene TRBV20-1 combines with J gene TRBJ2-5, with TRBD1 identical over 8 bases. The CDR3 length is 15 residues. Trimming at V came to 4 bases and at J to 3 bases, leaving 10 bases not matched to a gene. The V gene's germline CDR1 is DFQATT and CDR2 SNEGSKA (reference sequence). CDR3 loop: CSANLVQDREETQYF. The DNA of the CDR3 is TGCAGTGCTAATCTCGTTCAGGACAGGGAAGAGACCCAGTACTTC.

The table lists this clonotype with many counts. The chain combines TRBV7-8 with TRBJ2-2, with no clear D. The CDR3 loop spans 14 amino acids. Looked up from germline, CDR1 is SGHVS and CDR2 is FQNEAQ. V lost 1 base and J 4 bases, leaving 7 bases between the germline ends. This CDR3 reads CASSLVLLTGELFF. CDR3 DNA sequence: TGTGCCAGCAGCTTAGTCCTCCTCACCGGGGAGCTGTTTTTT. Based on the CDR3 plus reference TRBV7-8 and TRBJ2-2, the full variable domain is GAGVSQSPRYKVAKRGQDVALRCDPISGHVSLFWYQQALGQGPEFLTYFQNEAQLDKSGLPSDRFFAERPEGSVSTLKIQRTQQEDSAVYLCASSLVLLTGELFFGEGSRLTVL.

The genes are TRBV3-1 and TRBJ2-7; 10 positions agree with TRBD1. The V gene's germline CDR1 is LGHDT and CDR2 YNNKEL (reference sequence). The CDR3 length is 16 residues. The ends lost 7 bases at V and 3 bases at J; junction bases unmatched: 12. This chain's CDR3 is CASNRTGGGFHYEQYF. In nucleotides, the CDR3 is TGTGCCAGCAACCGGACAGGGGGAGGTTTCCACTACGAGCAGTACTTC.

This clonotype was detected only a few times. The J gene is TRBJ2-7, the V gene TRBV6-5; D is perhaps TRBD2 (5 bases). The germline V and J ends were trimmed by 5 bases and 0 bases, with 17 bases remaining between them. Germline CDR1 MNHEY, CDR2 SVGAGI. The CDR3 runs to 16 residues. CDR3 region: CASSPNYGMSSYEQYF. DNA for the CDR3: TGTGCCAGCAGTCCGAACTACGGGATGAGCTCCTACGAGCAGTACTTC.

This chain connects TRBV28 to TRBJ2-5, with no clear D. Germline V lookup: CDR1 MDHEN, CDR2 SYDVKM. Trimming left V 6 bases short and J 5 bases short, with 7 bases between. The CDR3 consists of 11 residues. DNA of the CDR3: TGTGCCAGCAGAAGGAATGAGACCCAGTACTTC. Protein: CASRRNETQYF. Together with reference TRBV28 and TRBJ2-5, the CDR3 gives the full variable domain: DVKVTQSSRYLVKRTGEKVFLECVQDMDHENMFWYRQDPGLGLRLIYFSYDVKMKEKGDIPEGYSVSREKKERFSLILESASTNQTSMYLCASRRNETQYFGPGTRLLVL.

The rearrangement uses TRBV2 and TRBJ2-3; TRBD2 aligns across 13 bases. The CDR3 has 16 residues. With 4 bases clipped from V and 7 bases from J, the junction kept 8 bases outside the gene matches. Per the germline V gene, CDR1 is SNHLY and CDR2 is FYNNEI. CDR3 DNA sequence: TGTGCCAGCAGTGGGACTAGCGGGGGTATGACGAATACGCAGTATTTT. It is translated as CASSGTSGGMTNTQYF.

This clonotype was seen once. CDR3 region: CAWSVPLAWSYEQYF. CDR3 sequence (DNA): TGTGCCTGGAGTGTACCCCTAGCGTGGAGTTACGAGCAGTACTTC. V gene TRBV30 combines with J gene TRBJ2-5, with D tentatively TRBD2 (6 bases). The better agreement between TRBJ2-7 and the DNA end casts doubt on the J call. Looked up from germline, CDR1 is GTSNPN and CDR2 is SVGIG (reference sequence). CDR3 length: 15 residues.

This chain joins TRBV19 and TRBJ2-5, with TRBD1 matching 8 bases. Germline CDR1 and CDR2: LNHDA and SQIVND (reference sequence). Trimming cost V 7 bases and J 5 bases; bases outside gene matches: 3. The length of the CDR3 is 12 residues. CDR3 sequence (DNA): TGTGCCAGTAACAGGGGGTCGGAGACCCAGTACTTC. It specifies CASNRGSETQYF.

The CDR3 bases are TGCAGTGCTACCGGATTCGGGGGCTACACCTTC. Protein: CSATGFGGYTF. V and J are TRBV20-1 and TRBJ1-2, with D unresolved. V lost 4 bases and J 8 bases, leaving 11 bases between the germline ends. The CDR3 length is 11 residues. Germline V CDR1 and CDR2: DFQATT, SNEGSKA (reference sequence).